The T cell receptor (beta chain) under discussion was sequenced for a study of blood T cell repertoires in COVID-19 (dated by TCRdb to between 2020 and 2021). A note on the overall study: Samples from collaborators originated in the United States, Italy and Spain and spanned both the acute and convalescent phases of COVID-19. Sample metadata almost always included a de-identified subject ID, COVID-19 status, age in years and sex. The samples were drawn from the first 160 participants of the ongoing ImmuneRACE study and from 950 to 1,500 subjects provided by 6 global collaborators. Where available, HLA class I and class II types were taken from metadata supplied by the sample provider and were not determined by assay-based typing. The material from the prospective study consisted of cDNA or gDNA derived from T cells, B-cell-depleted T cells, or PBMCs. A freely available public database, intended as a resource for researchers studying the immune response to SARS-CoV-2, is where the repertoires were released. Subjects who had been exposed to COVID-19, were actively infected with it, or had recovered from it provided the deeply sampled blood TCRbeta repertoires that made up the dataset. The full study reports these points: How much clinical and demographic metadata was included differed by source and by participant, and the metadata was provided uncurated.

Taken from the germline V gene, the CDR1 and CDR2 loops are SGDLS and YYNGEE. Germline trimming amounts to 0 bases on V and 7 bases on J, with 3 as the count of junction bases outside the gene matches. CDR3 length: 15 amino acids, cysteine to phenylalanine. Left in the record is the CDR3 DNA by itself, 45 bases read in frame from the first base. Collaborating institutions collected whole blood in K2EDTA tubes following their own protocols. Collaborator samples were shipped for TCRbeta analysis as frozen whole blood, isolated PBMCs, or DNA extracted from either sample type. About this clone: Its cognate antigen has yet to be identified. Base qualities are not at hand, and no much larger clone is one base apart.

The immunoSEQ Assay, a bias-controlled multiplex PCR, was used to amplify TCRbeta CDR3 regions from genomic DNA. The authors' analysis ran thus. The number of nucleated cells in each sample was estimated from the amplification of reference gene primers within the assay. Sequence reads were collapsed and filtered to measure the absolute abundance of every unique TCRbeta CDR3 rearrangement. For each sample, productive Simpson clonality was calculated as the square root of Simpson's diversity index over productive rearrangements. Entries here come from immuneACCESS through TCRdb and include only in-frame sequences with V and J called. Some clones fail to appear in such tables; in the studies checked, an unresolved V gene covers under half of the shortfall, and the cause of the remainder is unknown. V and J calls and clone size follow that table, whereas D and trimming were derived from the DNA. This sample gives around 100,000 clones in total; 88% of them show up just once. Together, the top ten hold 5.5% to 6.5% of the sample.

The chain employs TRBV9 and TRBJ1-4, and 10 junctional nucleotides match TRBD1. What was sequenced was peripheral blood. The TCR comes from a woman aged 55-69 years with acute or convalescent COVID-19. The CDR3 region: CASSVGGTGAEKLFF. The DNA sequence is given as TGTGCCAGCAGCGTAGGAGGGACAGGGGCTGAAAAACTGTTTTTT.